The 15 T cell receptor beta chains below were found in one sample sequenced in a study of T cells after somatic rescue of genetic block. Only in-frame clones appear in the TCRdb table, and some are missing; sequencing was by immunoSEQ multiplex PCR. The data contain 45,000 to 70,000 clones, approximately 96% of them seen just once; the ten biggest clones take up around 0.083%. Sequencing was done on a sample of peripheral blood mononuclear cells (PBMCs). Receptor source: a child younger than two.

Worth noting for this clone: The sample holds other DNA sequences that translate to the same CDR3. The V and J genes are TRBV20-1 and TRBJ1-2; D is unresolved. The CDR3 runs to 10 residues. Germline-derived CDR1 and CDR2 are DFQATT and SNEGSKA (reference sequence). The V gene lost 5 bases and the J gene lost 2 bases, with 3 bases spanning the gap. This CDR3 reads CSASNYGYTF. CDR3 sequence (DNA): TGCAGTGCTTCCAACTATGGCTACACCTTC.

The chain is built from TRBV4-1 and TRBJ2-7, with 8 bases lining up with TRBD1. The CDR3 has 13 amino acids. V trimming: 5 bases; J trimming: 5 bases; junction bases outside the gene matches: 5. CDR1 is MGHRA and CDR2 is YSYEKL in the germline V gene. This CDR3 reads CASSLTGVHEQYF. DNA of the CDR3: TGCGCCAGCAGCTTGACAGGGGTACACGAGCAGTACTTC.

In DNA, the CDR3 is TGTGCCAGCGGATTTCGAGGGGCAGGTGGCTACACCTTC. It is translated as CASGFRGAGGYTF. The J gene is TRBJ1-2, the V gene TRBV6-5, with TRBD1 as a possible D gene (5 bases). Germline V gene data show CDR1 as MNHEY and CDR2 as SVGAGI. This CDR3 has 13 residues. V lost 8 bases to trimming and J lost 7 bases, with 17 bases between them.

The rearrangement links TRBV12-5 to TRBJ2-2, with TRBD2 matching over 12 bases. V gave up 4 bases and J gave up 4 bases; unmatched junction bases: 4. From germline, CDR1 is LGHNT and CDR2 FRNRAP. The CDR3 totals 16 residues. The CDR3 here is CASGSWGLAGTGELFF. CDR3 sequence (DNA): TGTGCTAGTGGTTCTTGGGGACTAGCGGGCACCGGGGAGCTGTTTTTT.

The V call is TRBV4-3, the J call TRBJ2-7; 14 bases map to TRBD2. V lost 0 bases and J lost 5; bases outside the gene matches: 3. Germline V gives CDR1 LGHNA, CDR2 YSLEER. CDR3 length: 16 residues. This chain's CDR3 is CASSQESGLAGDEQYF. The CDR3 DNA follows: TGCGCCAGCAGCCAAGAATCGGGACTAGCGGGAGACGAGCAGTACTTC.

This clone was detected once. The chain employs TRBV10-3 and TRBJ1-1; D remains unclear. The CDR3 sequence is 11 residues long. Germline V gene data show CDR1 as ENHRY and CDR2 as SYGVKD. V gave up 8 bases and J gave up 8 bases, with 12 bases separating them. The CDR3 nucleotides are TGTGCCATCGATGACAACGGCGAAGCTTTCTTT. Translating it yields CAIDDNGEAFF.

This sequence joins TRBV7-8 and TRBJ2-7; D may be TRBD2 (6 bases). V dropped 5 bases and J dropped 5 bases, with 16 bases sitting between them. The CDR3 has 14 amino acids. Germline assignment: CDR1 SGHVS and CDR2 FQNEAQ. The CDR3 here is CASSLGLYGDEQYF. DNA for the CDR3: TGTGCCAGCAGCCTTGGACTATATGGGGACGAGCAGTACTTC.

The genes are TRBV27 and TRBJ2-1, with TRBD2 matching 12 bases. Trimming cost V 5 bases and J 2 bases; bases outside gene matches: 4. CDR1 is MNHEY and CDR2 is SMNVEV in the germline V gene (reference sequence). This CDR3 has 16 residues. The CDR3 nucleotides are TGTGCCAGCAGTCCGACTAGCGGGAGTGCCTACAATGAGCAGTTCTTC. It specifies CASSPTSGSAYNEQFF.

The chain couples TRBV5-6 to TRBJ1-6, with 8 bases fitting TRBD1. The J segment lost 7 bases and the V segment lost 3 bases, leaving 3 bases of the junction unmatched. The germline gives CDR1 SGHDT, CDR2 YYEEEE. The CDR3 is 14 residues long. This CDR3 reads CASSWGTGNSPLHF. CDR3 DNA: TGTGCCAGCAGCTGGGGGACAGGAAATTCACCCCTCCACTTT.

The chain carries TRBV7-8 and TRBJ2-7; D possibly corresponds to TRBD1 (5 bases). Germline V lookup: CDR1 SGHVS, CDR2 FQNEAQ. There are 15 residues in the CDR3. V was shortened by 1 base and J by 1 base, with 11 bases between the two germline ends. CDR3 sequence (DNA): TGTGCCAGCAGCTTAGAACTGGCAGGGTCCTACGAGCAGTACTTC. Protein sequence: CASSLELAGSYEQYF.

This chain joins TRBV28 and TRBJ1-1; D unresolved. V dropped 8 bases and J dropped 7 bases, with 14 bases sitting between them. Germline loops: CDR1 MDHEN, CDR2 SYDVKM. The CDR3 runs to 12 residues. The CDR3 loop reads CASLKPGIEAFF. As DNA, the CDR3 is TGTGCCAGCCTCAAACCTGGGATTGAAGCTTTCTTT.

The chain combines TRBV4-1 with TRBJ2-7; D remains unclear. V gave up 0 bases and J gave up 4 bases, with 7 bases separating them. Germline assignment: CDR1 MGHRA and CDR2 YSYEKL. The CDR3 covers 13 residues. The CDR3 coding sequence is TGCGCCAGCAGCCAAGACCCTATATACGAGCAGTACTTC. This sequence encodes CASSQDPIYEQYF.

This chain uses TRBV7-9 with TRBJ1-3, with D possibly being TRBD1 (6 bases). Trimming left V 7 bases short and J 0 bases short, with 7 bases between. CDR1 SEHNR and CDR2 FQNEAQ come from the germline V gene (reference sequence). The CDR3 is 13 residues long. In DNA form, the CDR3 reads TGTGCCAGCAACAGGGTCTCTGGAAACACCATATATTTT. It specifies CASNRVSGNTIYF.

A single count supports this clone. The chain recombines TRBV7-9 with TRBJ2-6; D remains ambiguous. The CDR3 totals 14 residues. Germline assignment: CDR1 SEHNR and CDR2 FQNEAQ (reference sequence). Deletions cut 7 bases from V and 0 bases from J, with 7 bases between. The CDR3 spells CASNVPSGANVLTF. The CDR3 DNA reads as TGTGCCAGCAACGTGCCCTCTGGGGCCAACGTCCTGACTTTC.

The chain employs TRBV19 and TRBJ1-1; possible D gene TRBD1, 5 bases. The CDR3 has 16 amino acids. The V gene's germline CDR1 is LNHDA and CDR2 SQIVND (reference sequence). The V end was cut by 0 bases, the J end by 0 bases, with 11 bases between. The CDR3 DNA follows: TGTGCCAGTAGTATAGAGCAGGGAGGGGTGAACACTGAAGCTTTCTTT. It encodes CASSIEQGGVNTEAFF.